The entry below describes one T cell receptor (beta chain). Its antigen is still unknown. It has no much larger one-base neighbor in the sample; base qualities were not kept. Spanning cysteine to phenylalanine, the CDR3 consists of 13 amino acids. Only CDR3 DNA remains: 39 bases, in frame from the first base. Cut back by 5 bases and 0 bases, the V and J ends lie 7 bases apart. The germline V gene (reference sequence) yields SEHNR for CDR1 and FQNEAQ for CDR2. The data are from a study of T cell responses to AZD1222 COVID-19 vaccine (dated by TCRdb to about 2021). About the investigation overall: A total of about 230 trial participants underwent TCR sequencing, of whom around 200 received two doses of AZD1222 and 26 received two doses of the MenACWY control vaccine. Trial participants were enrolled by age into 18-55, 56-69 and 70-plus year subgroups, with approximately 160, 26 and 62 TCR-sequenced participants respectively. General study outcomes and caveats: The whole spike protein was spanned by vaccine-associated CD4 TCRs, and dominant responses were seen in regions 160-218 and 743-854. The 56-69-year group was small, and its depth increase did not reach significance, likely because of low power. Conclusions about previously exposed vaccinees are limited, since just 6 or 7 AZD1222 recipients were seropositive for SARS-CoV-2 at baseline. After two AZD1222 doses, spike-specific TCR breadth and depth were significantly higher than at day 0 and than in MenACWY recipients. Because no samples from the day 14 peak response were available, repertoires could be characterized only after the peak T cell response. Participants were mostly white British, with more females than males. The authors suggested clonal diversity may have been underestimated. Epitopes outside the regions mutated in the B.1.351 and B.1.1.7 variants were reportedly recognized by nearly half of the unique spike-specific TCRs.

The CDR3 regions of human TCRbeta chains were analyzed by immunosequencing. In the source study's methods: TCRs in the repertoires were matched against a reference library of SARS-CoV-2-specific TCRs that had been generated with the MIRA antigen-specificity platform. Breadth was defined as the fraction of unique TCRs that were SARS-CoV-2-associated, and depth was defined as the fraction of total T cells that were SARS-CoV-2-associated. Using the MIRA data, each spike-specific TCR was assigned both to the spike region to which the TCR was reactive and to a CD4 or CD8 class. Log10-transformed breadth and depth values were compared by one-way ANOVA with Sidak's multiple comparisons tests. Held by TCRdb, this immuneACCESS table contains in-frame sequences only and omits some clones. Under half of the omission traces to an unresolved V gene where checked; the cause of the rest is unknown. That table furnishes V, J and clone size, whereas the DNA furnished D and trimming. Recorded for this sample are about 49,000 clones; roughly three quarters of them occurred a single time. The ten largest clones add up to approximately 20% of the sample.

This sample's time point label indicates: baseline before first vaccination. According to the study, the label for this sample's treatment or condition signals: meningococcal conjugate vaccine given as trial control. Vaccinee samples came from UK trials COV001 and COV002, including a single-blind randomized controlled phase 2/3 trial of AZD1222 (ChAdOx1 nCoV-19) in healthy adults. For TCRbeta chain sequencing, PBMC samples were collected from trial participants at day 0 and at day 28 after the second dose. Source: peripheral blood, taken on day 0 of MenACWY control vaccination. In this chain, TRBV7-9 is recombined with TRBJ1-2, with no confident D gene call. The receptor comes from an adult in good health. The CDR3 region reads CASSEVANYGYTF. The DNA sequence is as follows: TGTGCCAGCAGCGAAGTAGCTAACTATGGCTACACCTTC.